These 21 T cell receptor beta chains share one sample of origin, sequenced in a study of blood T cell repertoires in COVID-19. TCRdb's copy holds only in-frame clones and misses some; the assay was immunoSEQ multiplex PCR. The sample shows approximately 110,000 clones, over 60% of them seen only once. Sequenced material: peripheral blood. The receptors come from a human donor in a cohort sampled during active or convalescent COVID-19.

The rearrangement uses TRBV7-2 and TRBJ2-2; a possible D gene is TRBD2 (6 bases). Trimming removed 7 bases from V and 1 base from J, with 10 bases in between. CDR1 is SGHTA and CDR2 is FQGNSA in the germline V gene. The CDR3 has 14 residues. CDR3 sequence: CASKGLGNTGELFF. In DNA, the CDR3 is TGTGCCAGCAAGGGACTTGGGAACACCGGGGAGCTGTTTTTT. The whole variable domain, remainder taken from reference TRBV7-2 and TRBJ2-2, is GAGVSQSPSNKVTEKGKDVELRCDPISGHTALYWYRQSLGQGLEFLIYFQGNSAPDKSGLPSDRFSAERTGGSVSTLTIQRTQQEDSAVYLCASKGLGNTGELFFGEGSRLTVL.

This clone has only one observation. This chain joins TRBV5-6 and TRBJ2-2; 12 positions agree with TRBD2. Looked up from germline, CDR1 is SGHDT and CDR2 is YYEEEE. The CDR3 runs to 16 residues. Trimming cost V 2 bases and J 4 bases; bases outside gene matches: 3. The CDR3 DNA sequence: TGTGCCAGCAGCTTACTAGCGGGAGGTGCCACCGGGGAGCTGTTTTTT. Its protein product is CASSLLAGGATGELFF.

V usage is TRBV6-5 and J usage is TRBJ2-1, with a weak D call TRBD2 (5 bases). CDR1 and CDR2 from the germline V gene are MNHEY and SVGAGI. V was clipped by 6 bases and J by 5 bases, with 11 bases between them. This CDR3 comprises 13 residues. This CDR3 reads CASSSTTDNEQFF. In DNA form, the CDR3 reads TGTGCCAGCAGCTCGACTACGGACAATGAGCAGTTCTTC.

CDR3 DNA sequence: TGTGCCAGCAGTGTTATTAAGAGGGCATACACTGAAGCTTTCTTT. Protein: CASSVIKRAYTEAFF. This rearrangement joins TRBV6-2 or TRBV6-3 to TRBJ1-1; no clear D gene. Between the trimmed V and J ends, which lost 5 bases and 3 bases, there was a span of 16 bases. Germline V CDR1 and CDR2: MNHEY, SVGEGT. The CDR3 runs 15 residues.

The chain joins TRBV6-1 to TRBJ2-4; 11 bases match TRBD1. J lost 1 base, V lost 2 bases, and 7 bases had no gene match. The length of the CDR3 is 18 residues. Germline-derived CDR1 and CDR2 are MNHNS and SASEGT. CDR3 in amino acids: CASSELWTGGLAKNIQYF. The CDR3 nucleotides are TGTGCCAGCAGTGAACTCTGGACAGGGGGCCTGGCCAAAAACATTCAGTACTTC.

This clone turned up a few times. V gene TRBV2 combines with J gene TRBJ1-5, with D tentatively TRBD1 (5 bases). This CDR3 has 14 residues. The germline V and J ends were trimmed by 1 base and 6 bases, with 10 bases remaining between them. From germline, CDR1 is SNHLY and CDR2 FYNNEI. Here the CDR3 reads CASSEGGGGQPQHF. The CDR3 DNA is TGTGCCAGCAGTGAAGGCGGGGGAGGTCAGCCCCAGCATTTT.

V gene TRBV3-1 (or the pseudogene TRBV3-2) combines with J gene TRBJ2-1; 7 bases map to TRBD2. The CDR3 is 17 residues long. After removal of 0 bases from V and 1 base from J, the junction contained 6 bases not matched to a gene. From germline, CDR1 is LGHDT and CDR2 YNNKEL (reference sequence). The CDR3 region has the DNA TGTGCCAGCAGCCAAGATCCCGCGGGAGTTTCCTACAATGAGCAGTTCTTC. Translating gives CASSQDPAGVSYNEQFF.

The V and J genes are TRBV4-2 and TRBJ1-1; maybe TRBD1 (6 bases). The CDR3 consists of 15 residues. The V gene lost 4 bases and the J gene lost 0 bases, with 12 bases spanning the gap. CDR1 and CDR2 (germline): LGHNA, YNFKEQ. Here the CDR3 reads CASSRPGQMNTEAFF. The CDR3 DNA reads TGTGCCAGCAGCCGCCCGGGACAAATGAACACTGAAGCTTTCTTT.

This clone occurred a few times. The chain is built from TRBV2 and TRBJ1-2; D is ambiguous. Deletions cut 10 bases from V and 7 bases from J, with 13 bases between. CDR3 length equals 11 residues. Looked up from germline, CDR1 is SNHLY and CDR2 is FYNNEI. CDR3 sequence (DNA): TGTGCCAACGGACTATGGTCTGGCTACACCTTC. It yields the protein CANGLWSGYTF.

The sample holds a few counts of this clone. V is TRBV6-2 or TRBV6-3 and J is TRBJ1-2; D is perhaps TRBD1 (6 bases). The CDR3 extends over 14 amino acids. The germline V gene encodes CDR1 MNHEY and CDR2 SVGEGT. Deletions cut 6 bases from V and 2 bases from J, with 13 bases between. CDR3 sequence: CASSTNTGNYGYTF. CDR3 nucleotides: TGTGCCAGCAGCACCAATACAGGGAACTATGGCTACACCTTC.

With respect to this clone: Other DNA sequences in this specimen translate into the identical CDR3. The chain links TRBV5-6 to TRBJ2-1; 12 nucleotides agree with TRBD2. The trim removed 2 bases at V and 4 bases at J, leaving 1 base unmatched. The CDR3 length is 15 residues. From germline, CDR1 is SGHDT and CDR2 YYEEEE. The CDR3 reads CASSFGLAGYNEQFF. DNA for the CDR3: TGTGCCAGCAGCTTCGGACTAGCGGGGTACAATGAGCAGTTCTTC.

The chain links TRBV3-1 (or the pseudogene TRBV3-2) to TRBJ1-2, with TRBD1 matching over 7 bases. V lost 3 bases and J lost 4; bases outside the gene matches: 8. Germline-derived CDR1 and CDR2 are LGHDT and YNNKEL (reference sequence). The CDR3 runs 15 residues. Here the CDR3 DNA reads TGTGCCAGCAGCCAGGGTCCGACAGGGATCTATGGCTACACCTTC. Translation: CASSQGPTGIYGYTF.

CDR3 sequence: CASSLGGRGYEQYF. CDR3 DNA: TGTGCCAGCAGCTTAGGGGGGCGGGGGTACGAGCAGTACTTC. The V call is TRBV7-8, the J call TRBJ2-7; tentative D call: TRBD2 (7 bases). The germline V gene has CDR1 SGHVS and CDR2 FQNEAQ. The CDR3 is made up of 14 amino acids. V was clipped by 1 base and J by 4 bases, with 11 bases between them.

The rearrangement uses TRBV18 and TRBJ1-1; 7 nucleotides agree with TRBD1. The CDR3 covers 15 residues. The J segment lost 5 bases and the V segment lost 2 bases, leaving 8 bases of the junction unmatched. Looked up from germline, CDR1 is KGHSH and CDR2 is LQKENI. Written as DNA, the CDR3 is TGTGCCAGCTCACCATTCGGGACAGAAGGTACTGAAGCTTTCTTT. It translates to CASSPFGTEGTEAFF.

The genes are TRBV18 and TRBJ1-1; 9 nucleotides agree with TRBD1. This CDR3 spans 17 amino acids. The J segment lost 2 bases and the V segment lost 2 bases, leaving 9 bases of the junction unmatched. Germline CDR1 is KGHSH and CDR2 is LQKENI. The CDR3 reads CASSPTDRGDINTEAFF. The CDR3 nucleotides read TGTGCCAGCTCACCAACGGACAGGGGCGACATAAACACTGAAGCTTTCTTT.

This clone was seen only a few times. The chain has TRBV6-5 and TRBJ1-2; D possibly corresponds to TRBD1 (5 bases). CDR1 is MNHEY, CDR2 SVGAGI, per germline. CDR3 length equals 14 residues. V gave up 2 bases and J gave up 11 bases, with 18 bases separating them. The CDR3 spells CASSYTSSGEEYTF. In DNA form, the CDR3 reads TGTGCCAGCAGTTACACCTCGTCGGGGGAGGAGTACACCTTC.

This clone was counted only a few times. The chain links TRBV28 to TRBJ2-1; the match to TRBD1 covers 7 bases. J gave up 0 bases and V 7 bases, and 9 bases lay outside the gene matches. From germline, CDR1 is MDHEN and CDR2 SYDVKM. The CDR3 length is 16 residues. The CDR3 region is CASMGSRQGSYNEQFF. CDR3 nucleotides: TGTGCCAGCATGGGATCCCGACAGGGCTCCTACAATGAGCAGTTCTTC.

The V call is TRBV5-1, the J call TRBJ2-7; maybe TRBD2 (6 bases). Germline loops: CDR1 SGHRS, CDR2 YFSETQ. The V gene lost 3 bases and the J gene lost 0 bases, with 13 bases spanning the gap. This CDR3 is 15 amino acids long. CDR3 DNA sequence: TGCGCCAGCAGCTCCTTTAGCGGTTTCTCCTACGAGCAGTACTTC. This codes for CASSSFSGFSYEQYF.

This chain links TRBV10-1 with TRBJ2-7; D is perhaps TRBD1 (5 bases). The CDR3 loop spans 13 amino acids. Germline CDR1 reads WNHNN; CDR2 reads SYGVQD (reference sequence). V was cut by 2 bases and J by 4 bases, with 9 bases left in between. CDR3 DNA: TGCGCCAGCAGTGAGGCAGGGCGGTACGAGCAGTACTTC. Residues: CASSEAGRYEQYF.

This sequence joins TRBV20-1 and TRBJ2-7; D unclear. Per germline, CDR1 DFQATT and CDR2 SNEGSKA (reference sequence). The CDR3 covers 11 residues. The V end lost 1 base, the J end lost 5 bases, and 6 bases lay between the germline ends. The CDR3 sequence is CSARATDEQYF. The CDR3 DNA reads TGCAGTGCTAGAGCTACCGACGAGCAGTACTTC.

In its sample, this clone was seen a few times. The chain has TRBV19 and TRBJ1-2, with 7 positions matching TRBD1. In germline, CDR1 is LNHDA, CDR2 SQIVND (reference sequence). CDR3 size: 17 residues. V gave up 4 bases and J gave up 3 bases; unmatched junction bases: 14. The DNA of the CDR3 is TGTGCCAGTAGTACCCGACAGGGTAGCGGTCCGGACTATGGCTACACCTTC. Translating gives CASSTRQGSGPDYGYTF.